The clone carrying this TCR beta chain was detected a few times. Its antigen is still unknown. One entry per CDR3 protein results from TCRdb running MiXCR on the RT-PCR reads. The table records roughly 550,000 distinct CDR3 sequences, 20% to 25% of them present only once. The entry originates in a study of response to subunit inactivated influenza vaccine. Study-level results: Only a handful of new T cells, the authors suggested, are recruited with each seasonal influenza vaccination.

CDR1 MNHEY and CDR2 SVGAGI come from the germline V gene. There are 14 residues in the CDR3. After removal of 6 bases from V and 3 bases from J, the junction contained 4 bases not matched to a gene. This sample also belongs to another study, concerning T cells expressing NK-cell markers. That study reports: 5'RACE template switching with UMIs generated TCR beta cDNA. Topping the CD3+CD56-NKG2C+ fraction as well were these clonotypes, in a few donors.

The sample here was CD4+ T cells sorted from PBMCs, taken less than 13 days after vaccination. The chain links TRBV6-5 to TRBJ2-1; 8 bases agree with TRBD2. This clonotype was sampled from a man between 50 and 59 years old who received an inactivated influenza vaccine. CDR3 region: CASRYGTSYNEQFF. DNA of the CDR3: TGTGCCAGCAGATATGGGACTAGCTACAATGAGCAGTTCTTC.